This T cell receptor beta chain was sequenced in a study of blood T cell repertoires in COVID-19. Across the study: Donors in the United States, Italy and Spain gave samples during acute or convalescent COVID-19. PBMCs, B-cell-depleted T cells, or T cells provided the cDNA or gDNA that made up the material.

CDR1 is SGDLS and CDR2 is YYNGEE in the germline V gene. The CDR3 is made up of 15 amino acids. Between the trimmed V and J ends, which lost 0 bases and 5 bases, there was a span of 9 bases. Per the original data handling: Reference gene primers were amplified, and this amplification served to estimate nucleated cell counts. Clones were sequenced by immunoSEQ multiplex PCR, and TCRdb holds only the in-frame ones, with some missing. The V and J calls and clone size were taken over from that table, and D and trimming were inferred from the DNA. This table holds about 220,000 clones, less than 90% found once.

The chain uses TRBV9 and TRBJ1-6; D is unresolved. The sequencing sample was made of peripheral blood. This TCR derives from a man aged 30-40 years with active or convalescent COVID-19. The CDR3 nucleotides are TGTGCCAGCAGCGTAGGTACATCCGATAATTCACCCCTCCACTTT. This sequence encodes CASSVGTSDNSPLHF.